One and the same sample provided the 18 T cell receptor beta chains below, sequenced in a study of PD-L1 blockade in urothelial cancer. The assay was immunoSEQ multiplex PCR, and TCRdb's table has in-frame clones only and misses some. This table holds about 80,000 clones, roughly nine tenths found once. The specimen was PBMCs, collected around atezolizumab (anti-PD-L1) treatment. The receptors derive from a woman aged 65 to 85 with urothelial cancer.

The chain is built from TRBV10-1 and TRBJ2-2; 8 bases are shared with TRBD2. Germline V gene data show CDR1 as WNHNN and CDR2 as SYGVQD (reference sequence). V was pared by 6 bases and J by 6 bases, with 0 bases of the junction left unmatched. CDR3 size: 12 residues. CDR3: CASSGGAGELFF. The CDR3 nucleotides are TGCGCCAGCAGCGGGGGGGCCGGGGAGCTGTTTTTT.

This chain links TRBV27 with TRBJ1-6, with TRBD1 as a possible D gene (6 bases). This CDR3 is built from 14 residues. The V end lost 5 bases, the J end lost 8 bases, and 13 bases lay between the germline ends. The germline V gene has CDR1 MNHEY and CDR2 SMNVEV (reference sequence). CDR3 bases: TGTGCCAGCAGTACAATGAACAGGGATTCACCCCTCCACTTT. It yields the protein CASSTMNRDSPLHF.

The chain uses TRBV6-1 and TRBJ2-3; 9 bases align to TRBD2. V lost 0 bases, J lost 6 bases, and 4 bases stayed unmatched. Germline-derived CDR1 and CDR2 are MNHNS and SASEGT. The CDR3 sequence is 15 residues long. The CDR3 loop reads CASSEASGSDDTQYF. As DNA, the CDR3 is TGTGCCAGCAGTGAAGCTAGCGGGAGTGACGATACGCAGTATTTT.

The genes are TRBV4-2 and TRBJ2-4; the D gene is possibly TRBD1 (5 bases). Trimming shortened V by 3 bases and J by 6 bases, and 15 bases separated the two germline ends. Germline V gives CDR1 LGHNA, CDR2 YNFKEQ. The CDR3 runs to 15 residues. CDR3 sequence (DNA): TGTGCCAGCAGCCAGGATGACAGAAGCGCAAACATTCAGTACTTC. It yields the protein CASSQDDRSANIQYF.

The rearrangement joins TRBV27 to TRBJ2-7; D may be TRBD1 (6 bases). V lost 6 bases to trimming and J lost 1 base, with 16 bases between them. CDR1 MNHEY and CDR2 SMNVEV come from the germline V gene (reference sequence). There are 15 residues in the CDR3. The CDR3 is CASSRGGDRSYEQYF. The CDR3 DNA is TGTGCCAGCAGCAGAGGGGGAGACAGGTCCTACGAGCAGTACTTC.

The chain recombines TRBV5-4 with TRBJ2-1; 9 bases are a match to TRBD2. This CDR3 is 15 amino acids long. The V segment lost 1 base and the J segment 3 bases; nucleotides outside the gene matches: 2. Germline loops: CDR1 SGHNT, CDR2 YYREEE (reference sequence). CDR3 sequence reads: CASSLRTSDYNEQFF. CDR3 DNA: TGTGCCAGCAGCTTGAGGACTAGCGACTACAATGAGCAGTTCTTC. The variable domain in full, completed from reference TRBV5-4 and TRBJ2-1, reads ETGVTQSPTHLIKTRGQQVTLRCSSQSGHNTVSWYQQALGQGPQFIFQYYREEENGRGNFPPRFSGLQFPNYSSELNVNALELDDSALYLCASSLRTSDYNEQFFGPGTRLTVL.

This clone is a singleton in its sample. The junction does not match germline at one end; this may be a read error. The chain employs TRBV5-1 and TRBJ1-2; possible D gene TRBD1, 5 bases. Germline V gene data show CDR1 as SGHRS and CDR2 as YFSETQ. The CDR3 is 15 amino acids. The CDR3 loop reads CASSLEAGGGYRYTF. DNA of the CDR3: TGCGCCAGCAGCTTGGAGGCCGGGGGAGGCTATCGCTACACCTTC.

The rearrangement joins TRBV30 to TRBJ1-2, with D possibly being TRBD1 (5 bases). CDR1 and CDR2 (germline): GTSNPN, SVGIG (reference sequence). Trimming took 4 bases from V and 2 from J, leaving 8 bases between them. This CDR3 is built from 12 residues. CDR3 coding DNA: TGTGCCTGGACCAGGGAAAACTATGGCTACACCTTC. Amino acids: CAWTRENYGYTF. Based on the CDR3 plus reference TRBV30 and TRBJ1-2, the full variable domain is SQTIHQWPATLVQPVGSPLSLECTVEGTSNPNLYWYRQAAGRGLQLLFYSVGIGQISSEVPQNLSASRPQDRQFILSSKKLLLSDSGFYLCAWTRENYGYTFGSGTRLTVV.

The rearrangement joins TRBV9 to TRBJ2-3; 9 bases agree with TRBD2. This CDR3 contains 17 residues. Germline V gene sequence: CDR1 SGDLS, CDR2 YYNGEE. With V trimmed by 6 bases and J by 4 bases, 15 bases remained unmatched. The DNA for the CDR3 is TGTGCCAGCACCCCAAGGGTTAGCGGGAGTATCTCAGATACGCAGTATTTT. Protein sequence: CASTPRVSGSISDTQYF.

The chain links TRBV27 to TRBJ2-3; TRBD2 aligns across 9 bases. The CDR3 length is 21 residues. After removal of 6 bases from V and 6 bases from J, the junction contained 28 bases not matched to a gene. Germline CDR1 reads MNHEY; CDR2 reads SMNVEV (reference sequence). CDR3 loop: CASSPIGRGGAVHSPRDTQYF. The CDR3 nucleotides read TGTGCCAGCAGCCCTATCGGTCGCGGGGGGGCGGTCCACTCCCCACGTGATACGCAGTATTTT.

This clone has a single count. The V gene is TRBV18, the J gene TRBJ2-6; TRBD1 matches at 7 bases. V shed 1 base, J shed 2 bases, and the junction held 5 bases outside the gene matches. The CDR3 sequence is 17 residues long. Germline V gives CDR1 KGHSH, CDR2 LQKENI. CDR3 sequence (DNA): TGTGCCAGCTCACCACAGGGGGCGATTGCTGGGGCCAACGTCCTGACTTTC. Translating gives CASSPQGAIAGANVLTF.

This rearrangement joins TRBV6-5 to TRBJ1-3; TRBD1 might be the D (6 bases). The CDR3 covers 15 residues. Germline assignment: CDR1 MNHEY and CDR2 SVGAGI. Trimming removed 6 bases at V and 0 bases at J, with 12 bases between. CDR3 sequence (DNA): TGTGCCAGCAGGCTTACAGGGATCTCTGGAAACACCATATATTTT. Translating gives CASRLTGISGNTIYF.

V is TRBV4-3 and J is TRBJ2-1; D is perhaps TRBD2 (7 bases). Per the germline V gene, CDR1 is LGHNA and CDR2 is YSLEER. V lost 4 bases to trimming and J lost 4 bases, with 14 bases between them. This CDR3 has 15 residues. The CDR3 DNA is TGCGCCAGCAGCCTAGGGAGGGGGATTTACAATGAGCAGTTCTTC. The encoded protein is CASSLGRGIYNEQFF.

This chain connects TRBV29-1 to TRBJ2-3, with D unresolved. The germline V gene encodes CDR1 SQVTM and CDR2 ANQGSEA. V gave up 2 bases and J gave up 5 bases, with 8 bases separating them. The CDR3 contains 12 residues. This chain's CDR3 is CSVETFLDTQYF. The CDR3 DNA is TGCAGCGTTGAAACTTTTTTAGATACGCAGTATTTT.

The genes are TRBV5-6 and TRBJ2-3; D is perhaps TRBD2 (5 bases). The CDR3 consists of 12 residues. V was pared by 4 bases and J by 5 bases, with 8 bases between. Per the germline V gene, CDR1 is SGHDT and CDR2 is YYEEEE. CDR3 bases: TGTGCCAGCAGCGCGGACTTAGATACGCAGTATTTT. Translated: CASSADLDTQYF.

This clone was counted a single time. CDR3 DNA: TGCGCCAGCGGCTCCGGGACTAGCGTTGGGACCCAGTACTTC. This encodes CASGSGTSVGTQYF. The chain employs TRBV5-1 and TRBJ2-5, with TRBD2 matching over 10 bases. V dropped 7 bases and J dropped 7; count of bases not matched to a gene: 10. The CDR3 length is 14 residues. Germline V gives CDR1 SGHRS, CDR2 YFSETQ.

The chain links TRBV7-9 to TRBJ2-7; 10 positions match TRBD1. V was clipped by 4 bases and J by 3 bases; unmatched bases: 9. Germline CDR1 SEHNR, CDR2 FQNEAQ (reference sequence). The CDR3 runs 16 residues. As DNA, the CDR3 is TGTGCCAGCAGCTGGGGACAGGGGCGGGTGAGCTACGAGCAGTACTTC. This codes for CASSWGQGRVSYEQYF. The whole variable domain, remainder taken from reference TRBV7-9 and TRBJ2-7, is DTGVSQNPRHKITKRGQNVTFRCDPISEHNRLYWYRQTLGQGPEFLTYFQNEAQLEKSRLLSDRFSAERPKGSFSTLEIQRTEQGDSAMYLCASSWGQGRVSYEQYFGPGTRLTVT.

This clone was counted a single time. The chain employs TRBV7-8 and TRBJ2-1, with 9 bases lining up with TRBD1. Germline V gene data show CDR1 as SGHVS and CDR2 as FQNEAQ. There are 16 residues in the CDR3. Unmatched junction bases numbered 11, after V lost 3 bases and J lost 8 bases. CDR3 coding DNA: TGTGCCAGCAGCTTGTATCGGACAGGGGTTTTCTATGAGCAGTTCTTC. This translates into CASSLYRTGVFYEQFF.